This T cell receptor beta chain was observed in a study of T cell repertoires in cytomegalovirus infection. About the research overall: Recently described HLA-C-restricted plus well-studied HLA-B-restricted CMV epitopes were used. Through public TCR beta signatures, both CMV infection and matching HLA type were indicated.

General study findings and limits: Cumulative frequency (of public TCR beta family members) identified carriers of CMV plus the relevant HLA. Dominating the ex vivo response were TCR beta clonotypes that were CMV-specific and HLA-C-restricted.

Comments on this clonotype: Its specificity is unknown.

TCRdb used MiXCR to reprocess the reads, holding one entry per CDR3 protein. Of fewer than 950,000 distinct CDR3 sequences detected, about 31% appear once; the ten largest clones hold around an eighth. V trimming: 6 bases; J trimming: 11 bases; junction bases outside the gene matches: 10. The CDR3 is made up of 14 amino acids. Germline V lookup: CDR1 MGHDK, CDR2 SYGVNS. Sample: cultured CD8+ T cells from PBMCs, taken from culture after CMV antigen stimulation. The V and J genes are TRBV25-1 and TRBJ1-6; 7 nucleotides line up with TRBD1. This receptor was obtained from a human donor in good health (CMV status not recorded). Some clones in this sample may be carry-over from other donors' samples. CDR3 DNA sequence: TGTGCCAGCAGCTTACAGGGGTCGACGGCACCCCTCCACTTT. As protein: CASSLQGSTAPLHF. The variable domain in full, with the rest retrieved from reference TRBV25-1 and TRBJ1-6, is EADIYQTPRYLVIGTGKKITLECSQTMGHDKMYWYQQDPGMELHLIHYSYGVNSTEKGDLSSESTVSRIRTEHFPLTLESARPSHTSQYLCASSLQGSTAPLHFGNGTRLTVT.